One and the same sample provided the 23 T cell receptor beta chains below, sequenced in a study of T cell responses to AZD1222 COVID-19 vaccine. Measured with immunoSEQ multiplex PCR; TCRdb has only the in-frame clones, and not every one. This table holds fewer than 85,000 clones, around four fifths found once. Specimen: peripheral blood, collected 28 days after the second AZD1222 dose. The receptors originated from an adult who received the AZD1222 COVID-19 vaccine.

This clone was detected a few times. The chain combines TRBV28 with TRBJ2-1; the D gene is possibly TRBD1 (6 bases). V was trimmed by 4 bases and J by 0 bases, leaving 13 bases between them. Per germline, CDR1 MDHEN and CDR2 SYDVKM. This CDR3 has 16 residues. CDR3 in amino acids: CASSSQGVRSYNEQFF. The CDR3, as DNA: TGTGCCAGCAGTTCACAGGGAGTACGCTCCTACAATGAGCAGTTCTTC.

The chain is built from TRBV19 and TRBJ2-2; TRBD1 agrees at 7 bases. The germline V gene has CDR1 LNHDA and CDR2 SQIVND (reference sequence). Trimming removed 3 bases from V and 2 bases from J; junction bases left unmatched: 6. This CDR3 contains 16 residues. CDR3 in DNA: TGTGCCAGTAGTATTTCCGGGACAGTTAACACCGGGGAGCTGTTTTTT. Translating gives CASSISGTVNTGELFF.

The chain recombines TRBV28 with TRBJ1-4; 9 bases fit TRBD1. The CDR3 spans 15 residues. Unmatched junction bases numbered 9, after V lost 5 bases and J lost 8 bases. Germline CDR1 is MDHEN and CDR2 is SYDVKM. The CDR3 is CASSPPQGAREKLFF. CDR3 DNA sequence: TGTGCCAGCAGTCCCCCACAGGGGGCACGGGAAAAACTGTTTTTT.

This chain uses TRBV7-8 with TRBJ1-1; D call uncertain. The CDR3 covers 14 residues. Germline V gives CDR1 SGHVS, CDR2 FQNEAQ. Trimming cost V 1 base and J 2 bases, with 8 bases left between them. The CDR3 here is CASSLGLGNTEAFF. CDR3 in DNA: TGTGCCAGCAGCTTAGGTCTAGGTAACACTGAAGCTTTCTTT.

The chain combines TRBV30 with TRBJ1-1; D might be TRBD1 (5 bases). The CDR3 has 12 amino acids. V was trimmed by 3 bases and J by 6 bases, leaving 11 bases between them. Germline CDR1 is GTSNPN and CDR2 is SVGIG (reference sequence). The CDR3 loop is CAWRYGTPEAFF. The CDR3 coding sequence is TGTGCCTGGAGGTACGGGACCCCTGAAGCTTTCTTT. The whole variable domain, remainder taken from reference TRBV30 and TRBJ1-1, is SQTIHQWPATLVQPVGSPLSLECTVEGTSNPNLYWYRQAAGRGLQLLFYSVGIGQISSEVPQNLSASRPQDRQFILSSKKLLLSDSGFYLCAWRYGTPEAFFGQGTRLTVV.

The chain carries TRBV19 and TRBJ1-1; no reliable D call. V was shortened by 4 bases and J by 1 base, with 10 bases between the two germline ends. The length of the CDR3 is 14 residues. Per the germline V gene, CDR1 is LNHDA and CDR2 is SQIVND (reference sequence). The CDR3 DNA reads TGTGCCAGTAGTAAGTCCCGGGAGAACACTGAAGCTTTCTTT. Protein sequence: CASSKSRENTEAFF.

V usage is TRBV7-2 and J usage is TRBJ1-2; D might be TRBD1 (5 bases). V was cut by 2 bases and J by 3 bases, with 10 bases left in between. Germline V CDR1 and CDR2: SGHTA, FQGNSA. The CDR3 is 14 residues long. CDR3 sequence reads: CASSLNRGDYGYTF. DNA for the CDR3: TGTGCCAGCAGCTTAAACCGGGGGGACTATGGCTACACCTTC.

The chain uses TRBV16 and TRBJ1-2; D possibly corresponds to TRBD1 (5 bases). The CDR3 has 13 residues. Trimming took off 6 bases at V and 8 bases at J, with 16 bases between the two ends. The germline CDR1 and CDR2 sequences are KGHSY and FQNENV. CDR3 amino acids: CASRTTTKGGYTF. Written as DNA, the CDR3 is TGTGCCAGCAGAACAACAACCAAGGGGGGCTACACCTTC.

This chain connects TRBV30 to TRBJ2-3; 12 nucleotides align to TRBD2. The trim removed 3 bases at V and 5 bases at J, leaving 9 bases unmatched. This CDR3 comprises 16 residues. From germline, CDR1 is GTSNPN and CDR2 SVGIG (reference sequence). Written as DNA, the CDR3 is TGTGCCTGGAGCACGAGACTAGCGGGAGCGGGAGATACGCAGTATTTT. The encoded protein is CAWSTRLAGAGDTQYF.

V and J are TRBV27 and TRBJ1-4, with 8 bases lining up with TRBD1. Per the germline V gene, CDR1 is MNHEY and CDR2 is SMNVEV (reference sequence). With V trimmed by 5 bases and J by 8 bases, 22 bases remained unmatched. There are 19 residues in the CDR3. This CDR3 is CASSLYLGQGYSGEEKLFF. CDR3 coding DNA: TGTGCCAGCAGTCTATACCTCGGACAGGGCTATAGTGGAGAGGAAAAACTGTTTTTT.

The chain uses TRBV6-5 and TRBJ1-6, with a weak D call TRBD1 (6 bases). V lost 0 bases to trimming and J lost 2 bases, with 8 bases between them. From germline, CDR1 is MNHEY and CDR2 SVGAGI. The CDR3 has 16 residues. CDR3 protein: CASSYSQGPYNSPLHF. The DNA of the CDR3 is TGTGCCAGCAGTTACTCACAGGGACCCTATAATTCACCCCTCCACTTT.

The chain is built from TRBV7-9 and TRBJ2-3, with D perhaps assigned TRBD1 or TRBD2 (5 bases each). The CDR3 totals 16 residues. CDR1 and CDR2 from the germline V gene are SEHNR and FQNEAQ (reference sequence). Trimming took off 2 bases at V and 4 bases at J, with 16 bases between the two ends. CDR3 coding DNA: TGTGCCAGCAGCTTAAACACCGGGACCGTGGCAGATACGCAGTATTTT. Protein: CASSLNTGTVADTQYF.

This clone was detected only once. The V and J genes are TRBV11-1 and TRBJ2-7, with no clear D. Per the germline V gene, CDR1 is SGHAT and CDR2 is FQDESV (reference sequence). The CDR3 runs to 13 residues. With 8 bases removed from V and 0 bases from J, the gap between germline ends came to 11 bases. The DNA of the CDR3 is TGTGCCAGCGGCCGTCCTGACTCCTACGAGCAGTACTTC. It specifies CASGRPDSYEQYF. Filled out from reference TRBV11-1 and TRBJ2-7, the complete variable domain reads EAEVAQSPRYKITEKSQAVAFWCDPISGHATLYWYRQILGQGPELLVQFQDESVVDDSQLPKDRFSAERLKGVDSTLKIQPAELGDSAMYLCASGRPDSYEQYFGPGTRLTVT.

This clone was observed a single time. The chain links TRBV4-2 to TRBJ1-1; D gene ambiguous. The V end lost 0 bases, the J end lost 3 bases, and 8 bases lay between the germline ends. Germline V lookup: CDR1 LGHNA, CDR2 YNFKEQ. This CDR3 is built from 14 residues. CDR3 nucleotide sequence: TGTGCCAGCAGCCAAGATCGGGTATACACTGAAGCTTTCTTT. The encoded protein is CASSQDRVYTEAFF.

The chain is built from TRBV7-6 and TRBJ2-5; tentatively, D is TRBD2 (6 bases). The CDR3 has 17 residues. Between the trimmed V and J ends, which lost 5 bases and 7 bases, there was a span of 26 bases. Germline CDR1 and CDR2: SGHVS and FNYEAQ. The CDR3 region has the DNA TGTGCCAGCAGCACGCGCCGGAGGGGCGCAAATGTAGGGACCCAGTACTTC. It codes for CASSTRRRGANVGTQYF.

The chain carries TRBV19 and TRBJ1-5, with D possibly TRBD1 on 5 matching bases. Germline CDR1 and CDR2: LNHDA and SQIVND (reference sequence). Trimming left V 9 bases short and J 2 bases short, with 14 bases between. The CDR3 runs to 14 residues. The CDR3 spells CASRGQGGNQPQHF. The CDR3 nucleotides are TGTGCCAGCAGAGGCCAGGGAGGCAATCAGCCCCAGCATTTT. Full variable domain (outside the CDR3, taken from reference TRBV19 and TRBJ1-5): DGGITQSPKYLFRKEGQNVTLSCEQNLNHDAMYWYRQDPGQGLRLIYYSQIVNDFQKGDIAEGYSVSREKKESFPLTVTSAQKNPTAFYLCASRGQGGNQPQHFGDGTRLSIL.

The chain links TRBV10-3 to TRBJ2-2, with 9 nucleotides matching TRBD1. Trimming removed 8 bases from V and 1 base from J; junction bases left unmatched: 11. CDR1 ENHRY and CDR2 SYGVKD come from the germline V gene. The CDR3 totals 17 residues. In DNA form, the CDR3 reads TGTGCCATCGGAATTACAATGGGACAGGGGAACACCGGGGAGCTGTTTTTT. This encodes CAIGITMGQGNTGELFF.

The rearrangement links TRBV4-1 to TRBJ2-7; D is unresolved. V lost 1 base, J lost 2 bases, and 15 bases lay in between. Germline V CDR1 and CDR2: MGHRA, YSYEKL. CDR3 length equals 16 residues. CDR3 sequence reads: CASSQGPRGIPYEQYF. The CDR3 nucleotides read TGCGCCAGCAGCCAAGGGCCCCGTGGGATTCCCTACGAGCAGTACTTC.

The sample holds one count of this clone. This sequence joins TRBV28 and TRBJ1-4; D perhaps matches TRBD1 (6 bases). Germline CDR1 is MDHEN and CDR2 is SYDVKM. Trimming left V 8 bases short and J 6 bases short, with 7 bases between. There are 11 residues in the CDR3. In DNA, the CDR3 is TGTGCCAGCCAGGGGTATGAAAAACTGTTTTTT. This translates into CASQGYEKLFF.

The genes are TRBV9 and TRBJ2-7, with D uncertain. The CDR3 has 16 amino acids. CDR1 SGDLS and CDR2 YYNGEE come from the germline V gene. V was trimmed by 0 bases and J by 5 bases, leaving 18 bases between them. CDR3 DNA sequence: TGTGCCAGCAGCGTAGCGCCCAGCCAAAGCCAGGACGAGCAGTACTTC. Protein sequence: CASSVAPSQSQDEQYF.

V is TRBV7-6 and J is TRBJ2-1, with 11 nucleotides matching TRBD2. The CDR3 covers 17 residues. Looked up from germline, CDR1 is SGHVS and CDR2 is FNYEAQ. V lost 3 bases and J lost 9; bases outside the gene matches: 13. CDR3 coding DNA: TGTGCCAGCAGCTTTGGGCCTACTAGCGGGAGTCGTCGTGAGCAGTTCTTC. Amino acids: CASSFGPTSGSRREQFF.

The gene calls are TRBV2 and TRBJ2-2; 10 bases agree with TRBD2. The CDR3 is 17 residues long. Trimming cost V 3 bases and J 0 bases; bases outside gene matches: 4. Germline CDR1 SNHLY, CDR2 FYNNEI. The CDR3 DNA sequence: TGTGCCAGCAGTGATGTCCTAGCGGGAGCGAACACCGGGGAGCTGTTTTTT. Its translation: CASSDVLAGANTGELFF.

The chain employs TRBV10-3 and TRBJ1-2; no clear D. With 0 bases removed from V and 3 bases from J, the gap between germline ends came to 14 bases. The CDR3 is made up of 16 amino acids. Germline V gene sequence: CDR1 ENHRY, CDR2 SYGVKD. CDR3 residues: CAISESGKAGDYGYTF. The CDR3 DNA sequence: TGTGCCATCAGTGAGTCCGGGAAGGCCGGGGACTATGGCTACACCTTC.